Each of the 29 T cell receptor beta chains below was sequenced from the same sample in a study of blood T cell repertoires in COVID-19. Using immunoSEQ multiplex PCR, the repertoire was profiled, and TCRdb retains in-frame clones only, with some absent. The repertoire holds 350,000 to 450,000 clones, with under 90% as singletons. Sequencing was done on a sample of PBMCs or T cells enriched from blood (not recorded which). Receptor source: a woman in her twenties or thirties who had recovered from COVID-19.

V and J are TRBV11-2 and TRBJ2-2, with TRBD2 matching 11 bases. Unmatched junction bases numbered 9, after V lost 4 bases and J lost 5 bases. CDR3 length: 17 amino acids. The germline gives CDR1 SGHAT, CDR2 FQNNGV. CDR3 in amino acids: CASSYSGGARRTGELFF. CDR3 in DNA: TGTGCCAGCAGCTATAGCGGGGGGGCCCGGCGAACCGGGGAGCTGTTTTTT.

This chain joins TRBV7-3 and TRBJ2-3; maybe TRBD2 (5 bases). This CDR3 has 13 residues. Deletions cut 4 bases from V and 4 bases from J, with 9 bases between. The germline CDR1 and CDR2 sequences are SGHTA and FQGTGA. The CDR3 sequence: CASSSLAPDTQYF. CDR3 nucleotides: TGTGCCAGCAGCTCCTTAGCGCCAGATACGCAGTATTTT.

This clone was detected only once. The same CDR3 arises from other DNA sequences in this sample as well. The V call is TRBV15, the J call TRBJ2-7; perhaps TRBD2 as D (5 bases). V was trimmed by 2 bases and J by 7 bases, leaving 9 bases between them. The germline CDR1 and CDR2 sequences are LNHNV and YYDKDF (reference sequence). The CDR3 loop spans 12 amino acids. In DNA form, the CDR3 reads TGTGCCACCAGCAGATTAACGGGAGAGCAGTACTTC. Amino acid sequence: CATSRLTGEQYF.

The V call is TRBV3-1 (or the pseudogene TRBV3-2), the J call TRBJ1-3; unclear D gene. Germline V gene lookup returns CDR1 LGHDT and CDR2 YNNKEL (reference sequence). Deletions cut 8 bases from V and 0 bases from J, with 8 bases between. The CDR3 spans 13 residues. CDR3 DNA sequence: TGTGCCAGCGGGGAGGTCTCTGGAAACACCATATATTTT. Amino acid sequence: CASGEVSGNTIYF.

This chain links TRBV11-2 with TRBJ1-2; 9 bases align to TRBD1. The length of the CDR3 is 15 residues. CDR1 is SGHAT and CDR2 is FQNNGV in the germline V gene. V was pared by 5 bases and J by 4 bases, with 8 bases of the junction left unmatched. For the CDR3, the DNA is TGTGCCAGCAGCGGGTCACAGGGGGCCTTCTATGGCTACACCTTC. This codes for CASSGSQGAFYGYTF.

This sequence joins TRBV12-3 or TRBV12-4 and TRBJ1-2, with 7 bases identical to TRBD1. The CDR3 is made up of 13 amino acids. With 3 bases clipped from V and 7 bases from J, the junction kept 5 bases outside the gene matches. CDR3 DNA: TGTGCCAGCAGTTTTTCAGGGGGACTTGGCTACACCTTC. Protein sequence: CASSFSGGLGYTF.

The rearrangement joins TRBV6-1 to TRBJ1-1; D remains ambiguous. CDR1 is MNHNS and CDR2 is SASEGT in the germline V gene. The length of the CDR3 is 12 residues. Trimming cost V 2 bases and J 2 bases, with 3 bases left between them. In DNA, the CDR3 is TGTGCCAGCAGTGAATTAAACACTGAAGCTTTCTTT. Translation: CASSELNTEAFF.

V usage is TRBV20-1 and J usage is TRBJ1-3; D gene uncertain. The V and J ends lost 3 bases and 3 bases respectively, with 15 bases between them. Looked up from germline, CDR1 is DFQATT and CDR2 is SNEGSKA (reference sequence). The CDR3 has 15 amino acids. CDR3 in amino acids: CSASVGRVGGNTIYF. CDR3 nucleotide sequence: TGCAGTGCTAGTGTAGGGAGAGTTGGTGGAAACACCATATATTTT.

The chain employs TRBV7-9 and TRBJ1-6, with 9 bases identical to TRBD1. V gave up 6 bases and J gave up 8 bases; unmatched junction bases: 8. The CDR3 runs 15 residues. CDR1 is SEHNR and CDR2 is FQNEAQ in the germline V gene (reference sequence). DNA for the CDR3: TGTGCCAGCAGGACTTCGGGACAGGGCGATTCACCCCTCCACTTT. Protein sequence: CASRTSGQGDSPLHF.

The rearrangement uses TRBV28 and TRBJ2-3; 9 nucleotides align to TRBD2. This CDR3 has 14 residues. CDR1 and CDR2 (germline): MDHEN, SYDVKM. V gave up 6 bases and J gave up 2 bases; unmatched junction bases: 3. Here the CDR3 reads CASRSSGVTDTQYF. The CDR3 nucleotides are TGTGCCAGCAGATCTAGCGGGGTCACAGATACGCAGTATTTT.

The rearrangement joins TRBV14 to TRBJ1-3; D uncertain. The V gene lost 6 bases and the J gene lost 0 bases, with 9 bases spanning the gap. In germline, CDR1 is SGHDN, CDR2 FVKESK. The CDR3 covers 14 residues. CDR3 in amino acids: CASSGTRSGNTIYF. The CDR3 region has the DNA TGTGCCAGCAGTGGCACCCGCTCTGGAAACACCATATATTTT.

This CDR3 is CASSLRQGAGETQYF. For the CDR3, the DNA is TGCGCCAGCAGCTTGCGGCAGGGGGCTGGAGAGACCCAGTACTTC. The chain uses TRBV5-1 and TRBJ2-5; TRBD1 matches 8 bases. Trimming removed 1 base from V and 4 bases from J; junction bases left unmatched: 6. CDR3 length: 15 amino acids. Germline V gene data show CDR1 as SGHRS and CDR2 as YFSETQ. The variable domain in full, with the rest retrieved from reference TRBV5-1 and TRBJ2-5, is KAGVTQTPRYLIKTRGQQVTLSCSPISGHRSVSWYQQTPGQGLQFLFEYFSETQRNKGNFPGRFSGRQFSNSRSEMNVSTLELGDSALYLCASSLRQGAGETQYFGPGTRLLVL.

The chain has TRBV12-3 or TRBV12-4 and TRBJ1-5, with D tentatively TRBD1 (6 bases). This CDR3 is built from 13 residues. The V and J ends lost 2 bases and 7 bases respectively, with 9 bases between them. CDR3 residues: CASSLMDRQPQHF. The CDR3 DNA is TGTGCCAGCAGTTTAATGGACAGACAGCCCCAGCATTTT.

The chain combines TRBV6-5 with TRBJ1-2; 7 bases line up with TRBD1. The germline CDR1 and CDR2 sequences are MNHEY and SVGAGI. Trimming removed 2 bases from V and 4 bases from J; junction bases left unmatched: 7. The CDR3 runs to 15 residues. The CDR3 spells CASSYILGDSYGYTF. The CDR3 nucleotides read TGTGCCAGCAGTTACATTCTCGGGGACAGCTATGGCTACACCTTC.

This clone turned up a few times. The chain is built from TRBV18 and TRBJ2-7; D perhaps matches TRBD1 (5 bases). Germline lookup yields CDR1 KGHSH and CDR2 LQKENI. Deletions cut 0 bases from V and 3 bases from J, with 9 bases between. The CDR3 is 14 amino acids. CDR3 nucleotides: TGTGCCAGCTCACCACCGTCCAGGGACTACGAGCAGTACTTC. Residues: CASSPPSRDYEQYF.

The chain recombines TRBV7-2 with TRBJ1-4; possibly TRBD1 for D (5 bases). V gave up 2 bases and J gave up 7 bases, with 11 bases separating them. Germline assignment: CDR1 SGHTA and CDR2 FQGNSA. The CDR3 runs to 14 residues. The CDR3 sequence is CASSLRRDGEKLFF. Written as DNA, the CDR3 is TGTGCCAGCAGCTTAAGGCGGGACGGTGAAAAACTGTTTTTT.

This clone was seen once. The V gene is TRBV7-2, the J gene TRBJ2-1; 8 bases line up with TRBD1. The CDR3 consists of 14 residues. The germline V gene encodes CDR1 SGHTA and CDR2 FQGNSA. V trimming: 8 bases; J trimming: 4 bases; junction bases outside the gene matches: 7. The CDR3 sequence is CASLLGQEYNEQFF. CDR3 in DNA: TGTGCCAGCCTCCTGGGACAGGAGTACAATGAGCAGTTCTTC.

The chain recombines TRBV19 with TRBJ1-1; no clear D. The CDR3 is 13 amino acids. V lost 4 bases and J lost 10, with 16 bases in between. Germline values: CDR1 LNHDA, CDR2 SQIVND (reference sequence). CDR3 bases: TGTGCCAGTAGTAGCGGGAGGTTGAAGGTAGCTTTCTTT. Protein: CASSSGRLKVAFF.

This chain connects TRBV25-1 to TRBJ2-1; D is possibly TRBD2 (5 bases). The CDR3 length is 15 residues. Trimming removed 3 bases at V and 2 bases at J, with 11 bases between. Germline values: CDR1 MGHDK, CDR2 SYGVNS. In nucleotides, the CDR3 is TGTGCCAGCAGTGACAGGCGGGCAGCCTACAATGAGCAGTTCTTC. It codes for CASSDRRAAYNEQFF. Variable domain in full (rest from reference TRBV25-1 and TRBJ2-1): EADIYQTPRYLVIGTGKKITLECSQTMGHDKMYWYQQDPGMELHLIHYSYGVNSTEKGDLSSESTVSRIRTEHFPLTLESARPSHTSQYLCASSDRRAAYNEQFFGPGTRLTVL.

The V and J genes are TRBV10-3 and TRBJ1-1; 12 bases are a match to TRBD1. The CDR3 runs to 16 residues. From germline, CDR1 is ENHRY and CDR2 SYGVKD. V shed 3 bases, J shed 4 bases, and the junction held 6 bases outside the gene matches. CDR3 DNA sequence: TGTGCCATCAGTGACGGGACAGGGGGCTTAGGCACTGAAGCTTTCTTT. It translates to CAISDGTGGLGTEAFF.

CDR3 protein: CASSQDSTSGQAYEQYF. The CDR3, as DNA: TGTGCCAGCAGCCAAGATTCCACTAGCGGGCAGGCCTACGAGCAGTACTTC. The rearrangement joins TRBV4-2 to TRBJ2-7; 9 nucleotides match TRBD2. The CDR3 is 17 amino acids. The V gene end was trimmed by 0 bases and the J gene end by 2 bases; junction bases not matched to a gene: 8. CDR1 LGHNA and CDR2 YNFKEQ come from the germline V gene.

The CDR3 DNA sequence: TGCGCCAGCAGCCCGGGCCGGGGCGAGCAGTACTTC. This gives the protein CASSPGRGEQYF. The rearrangement joins TRBV5-1 to TRBJ2-7; tentatively, D is TRBD2 (5 bases). The CDR3 consists of 12 residues. V was cut by 4 bases and J by 6 bases, with 11 bases left in between. CDR1 is SGHRS, CDR2 YFSETQ, per germline.

The CDR3: CASSLTVYYEQYF. In DNA form, the CDR3 reads TGTGCCAGCAGTTTAACGGTATACTACGAGCAGTACTTC. The genes are TRBV28 and TRBJ2-7; no reliable D call. Trimming took off 2 bases at V and 3 bases at J, with 8 bases between the two ends. The CDR3 length is 13 residues. The germline gives CDR1 MDHEN, CDR2 SYDVKM.

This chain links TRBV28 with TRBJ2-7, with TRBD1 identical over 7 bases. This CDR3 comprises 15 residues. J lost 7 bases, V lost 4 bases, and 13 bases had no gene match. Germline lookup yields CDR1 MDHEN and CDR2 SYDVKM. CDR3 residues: CASSSPGQHRGEQYF. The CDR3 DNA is TGTGCCAGCAGTTCGCCGGGACAGCATAGGGGGGAGCAGTACTTC. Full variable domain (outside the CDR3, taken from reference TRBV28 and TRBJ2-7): DVKVTQSSRYLVKRTGEKVFLECVQDMDHENMFWYRQDPGLGLRLIYFSYDVKMKEKGDIPEGYSVSREKKERFSLILESASTNQTSMYLCASSSPGQHRGEQYFGPGTRLTVT.

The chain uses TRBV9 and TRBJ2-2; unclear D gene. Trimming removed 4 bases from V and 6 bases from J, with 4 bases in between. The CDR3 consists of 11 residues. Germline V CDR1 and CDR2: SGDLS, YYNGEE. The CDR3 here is CASSSAGELFF. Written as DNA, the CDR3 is TGTGCCAGCAGCAGCGCCGGGGAGCTGTTTTTT. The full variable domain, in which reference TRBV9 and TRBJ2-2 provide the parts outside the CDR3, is DSGVTQTPKHLITATGQRVTLRCSPRSGDLSVYWYQQSLDQGLQFLIQYYNGEERAKGNILERFSAQQFPDLHSELNLSSLELGDSALYFCASSSAGELFFGEGSRLTVL.

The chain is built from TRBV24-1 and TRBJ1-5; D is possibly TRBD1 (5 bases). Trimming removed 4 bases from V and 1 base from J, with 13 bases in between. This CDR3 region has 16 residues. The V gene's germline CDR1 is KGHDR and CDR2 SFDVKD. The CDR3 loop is CATSDHQGRSNQPQHF. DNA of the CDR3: TGTGCCACCAGTGACCACCAGGGAAGGAGCAATCAGCCCCAGCATTTT.

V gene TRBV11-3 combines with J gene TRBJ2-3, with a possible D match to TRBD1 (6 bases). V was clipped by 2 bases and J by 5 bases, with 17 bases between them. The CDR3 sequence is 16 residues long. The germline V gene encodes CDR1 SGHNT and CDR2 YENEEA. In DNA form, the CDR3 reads TGTGCCAGCAGCTTAAGAGGTAGTCGAGGGGGAGATACGCAGTATTTT. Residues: CASSLRGSRGGDTQYF. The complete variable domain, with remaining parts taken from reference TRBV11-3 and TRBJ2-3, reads EAGVVQSPRYKIIEKKQPVAFWCNPISGHNTLYWYLQNLGQGPELLIRYENEEAVDDSQLPKDRFSAERLKGVDSTLKIQPAELGDSAVYLCASSLRGSRGGDTQYFGPGTRLTVL.

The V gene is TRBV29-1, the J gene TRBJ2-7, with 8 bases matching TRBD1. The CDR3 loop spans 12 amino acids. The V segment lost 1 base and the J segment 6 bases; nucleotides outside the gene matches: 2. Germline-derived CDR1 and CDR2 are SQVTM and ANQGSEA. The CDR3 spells CSVEGTGREQYF. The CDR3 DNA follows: TGCAGCGTTGAAGGGACAGGGCGCGAGCAGTACTTC.

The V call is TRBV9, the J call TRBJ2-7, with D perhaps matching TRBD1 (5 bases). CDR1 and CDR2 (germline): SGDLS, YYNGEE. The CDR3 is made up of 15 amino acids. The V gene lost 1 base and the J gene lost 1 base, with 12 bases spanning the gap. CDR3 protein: CASSVLDSCSYEQYF. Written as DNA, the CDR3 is TGTGCCAGCAGCGTACTAGACAGTTGTTCCTACGAGCAGTACTTC.